This T cell receptor beta chain came from a study of OX40 agonist ivuxolimab in advanced cancers. For context, the study as a whole: Ivuxolimab, which targeted the costimulatory receptor OX40 (CD134), was an agonistic, fully human IgG2 monoclonal antibody. Intravenous ivuxolimab was administered to patients every 2 weeks at six dose levels: 0.01, 0.1, 0.3, 1.5, 3 and 10 mg/kg. Of the 50 to 55 patients in dose escalation, 19 had hepatocellular carcinoma, some 15 had melanoma, 9 had renal cell carcinoma and 9 had head and neck cancer. In the dose-escalation cohort, nearly 85% of patients were male, and the mean age was 60 years with a range of about 23 to 79. Prior anti-PD-1, anti-PD-L1 or anti-CTLA-4 therapy was permitted, and checkpoint inhibitors had been received by about 44% of dose-escalation patients. Three dose-escalation patients achieved partial responses, one with hepatocellular carcinoma and two with cutaneous melanoma. Peripheral TCRbeta sequencing aimed to test whether ivuxolimab altered TCR sequence diversity and caused clonal T-cell expansion. The paper reports the monotherapy dose-escalation portion (N of about 54 patients) of the phase I ivuxolimab trial.

Trimming takes 3 bases off V and 7 bases off J; junction bases not matched to a gene: 6. The cysteine opens and the phenylalanine closes a CDR3 of 14 amino acids. Of all the DNA, just the CDR3 is kept, 42 bases in frame from base 1. The CDR1 and CDR2 encoded by the germline V gene are SGHRS and YFSETQ. Concerning this clone itself: The target of this receptor is not known. Per-base quality was not reported, and no clone a single base away is much larger than it.

What the study reported, not specific to this receptor: After ivuxolimab, more expanded clones were found on average in CD8+ T cells than in CD4+ T cells. Antigen specificity was not determined for the clonally expanded peripheral T cells. At doses of 0.1 to 3.0 mg/kg, clonal expansion of both CD4+ and CD8+ blood T cells was observed from baseline to week 6. In the 0.1-3.0 mg/kg groups, partial responders were among the patients with the lowest normalized peripheral clonal expansion, particularly in CD8+ T cells. Low levels of normalized T-cell clonal expansion were also seen in some patients who did not respond.

The trial excluded patients who had a history of autoimmune disease or were on systemic immunosuppression. Peripheral blood for TCR sequencing was drawn from every dose cohort at baseline, at cycle 4 day 1 and at cycle 7 day 1. The samples were drawn from a first-in-human, open-label, multicenter phase I dose-escalation trial of ivuxolimab. Adults with locally advanced or metastatic melanoma, renal cell, hepatocellular, or head and neck squamous cell carcinoma were enrolled in the trial. CD4+ and CD8+ T cells were sorted separately from peripheral blood before TCR sequencing. Genomic DNA was isolated from the sorted cells so that the TCRbeta CDR3 region could be sequenced. TCRbeta CDR3 regions were sequenced using the immunoSEQ Assay. TCRdb re-hosts the immuneACCESS table, in-frame sequences only. Its copies lack some clones; in the studies checked, an unresolved V gene accounts for under half of them, and the cause for the rest is not known. Present in this sample are some 97,000 clones, 80% to 95% of which were seen just once. Approximately 0.55% of the sample is taken by the ten largest.

The specimen comprised CD4+ or CD8+ T cells sorted from blood, sampled in a trial of the OX40 agonist ivuxolimab. The rearranged chain carries TRBV5-1 and TRBJ1-2; the central 10 bases match TRBD1. This receptor was obtained from an adult with an advanced solid tumor such as melanoma, head and neck, liver or kidney cancer. The DNA sequence is given as TGCGCCAGCAGCTGGGGGACAGGGGAGGTTGGCTACACCTTC. The encoded protein is CASSWGTGEVGYTF.